This T cell receptor beta chain was identified in a study of CD4+ T cells in melanoma. The table came from immunoSEQ multiplex PCR; TCRdb's copy has only in-frame clones and leaves some out. Of approximately 14,000 clones in the sample, 50% to 75% were seen once. As to this clone: The antigen is undetermined.

Findings and caveats of the study: A reported correlation linked neoantigen-specific CD4+ T cells to CD8+, macrophage and B cell function. In melanoma, neoantigen-specific CD4+ T cells reportedly differed in differentiation state.

Germline CDR1 and CDR2: SNHLY and FYNNEI. This CDR3 is built from 13 residues. V lost 6 bases, J lost 4 bases, and 13 bases lay in between. The specimen sequenced was cells from a culture (not recorded whether cultured in vitro). This sequence was found in a human donor with melanoma. The genes are TRBV2 and TRBJ2-7; D remains unclear. In DNA, the CDR3 is TGTGCCAGCAGCGCTCAGCGAGATTACGAGCAGTACTTC. Amino acid sequence: CASSAQRDYEQYF.